This T cell receptor (beta chain) came from a study of blood T cell repertoires in COVID-19. Study at large: Samples of COVID-19 (acute and convalescent) were obtained from the United States, Italy and Spain. T cells, B-cell-depleted T cells, or PBMCs supplied cDNA or gDNA.

In the authors' methods: Reference gene primer amplification in the assay estimated nucleated cell counts. This table comes from immunoSEQ multiplex PCR, and its TCRdb copy is limited to in-frame clones, with some not included. The V and J calls and clone size were taken over from that table, and D and trimming were inferred from the DNA. Counted here are 200,000 to 300,000 clones, approximately 88% occurring once; the ten biggest clones make up 27%. CDR1 SGHRS and CDR2 YFSETQ come from the germline V gene. The CDR3 has 15 amino acids. V gave up 0 bases and J gave up 0 bases, with 6 bases separating them.

The TCR sequence derives from a man aged 35-49 years with acute or convalescent COVID-19. The sequenced material came from peripheral blood. V usage is TRBV5-1 and J usage is TRBJ2-2; unclear D gene. Here the CDR3 reads CASSLAQTNTGELFF. CDR3 nucleotide sequence: TGCGCCAGCAGCTTGGCACAAACGAACACCGGGGAGCTGTTTTTT.